This passage covers 22 T cell receptor beta chains from one sample sequenced in a study of cytomegalovirus exposure and HLA in healthy donors. It was with 60 Vbeta and 13 Jbeta primers that the PCR ran. Clones were sequenced by immunoSEQ multiplex PCR, and TCRdb holds only the in-frame ones, with some missing. The sample table sets out about 150,000 clones. Sequenced sample: PBMCs. These receptors came from a man younger than 40 in good health and CMV-seronegative.

The V call is TRBV18, the J call TRBJ2-7, with 11 bases matching TRBD2. J was trimmed by 5 bases and V by 3 bases; bases with no gene match: 9. CDR1 is KGHSH, CDR2 LQKENI, per germline. The CDR3 consists of 16 residues. The CDR3 DNA follows: TGTGCCAGCTCACCCTTGGGTAGCGGGAGGGTCAACGAGCAGTACTTC. This sequence encodes CASSPLGSGRVNEQYF.

The chain combines TRBV4-2 with TRBJ2-1; tentative D call: TRBD2 (7 bases). CDR1 is LGHNA, CDR2 YNFKEQ, per germline. V gave up 1 base and J gave up 8 bases, with 18 bases separating them. This CDR3 region has 16 residues. CDR3 residues: CASSQAGGPRWDEQFF. The CDR3 DNA sequence: TGTGCCAGCAGCCAAGCCGGGGGGCCCCGGTGGGATGAGCAGTTCTTC.

The chain recombines TRBV7-6 with TRBJ2-7, with D perhaps TRBD1 (5 bases). Deletions cut 2 bases from V and 3 bases from J, with 20 bases between. Germline V lookup: CDR1 SGHVS, CDR2 FNYEAQ. The CDR3 extends over 17 amino acids. CDR3 nucleotides: TGTGCCAGCAGCTTACGGTCCTCAGGGTCGCCAGGCTACGAGCAGTACTTC. It translates to CASSLRSSGSPGYEQYF.

This chain uses TRBV5-4 with TRBJ1-2, with TRBD1 as a possible D gene (5 bases). From germline, CDR1 is SGHNT and CDR2 YYREEE (reference sequence). The CDR3 has 16 amino acids. V lost 4 bases and J lost 6, with 22 bases in between. CDR3: CASSPGGYGVDDGYTF. The CDR3 DNA sequence: TGTGCCAGCAGCCCCGGGGGGTACGGGGTAGATGATGGCTACACCTTC.

Note on this clone: The same CDR3 is also encoded by other DNA sequences in this sample. CDR3 region: CARDPTQGASTDTQYF. In DNA, the CDR3 is TGTGCCAGGGATCCTACTCAGGGGGCGAGCACAGATACGCAGTATTTT. The chain employs TRBV2 and TRBJ2-3, with 8 bases identical to TRBD1. With 9 bases clipped from V and 0 bases from J, the junction kept 11 bases outside the gene matches. Germline V gene sequence: CDR1 SNHLY, CDR2 FYNNEI. CDR3 length equals 16 residues.

V and J are TRBV9 and TRBJ1-2, with TRBD1 as a possible D gene (6 bases). Germline V gives CDR1 SGDLS, CDR2 YYNGEE. The CDR3 is 13 amino acids. Trimming removed 3 bases at V and 8 bases at J, with 14 bases between. The CDR3 DNA is TGTGCCAGCAGCGCCACAGGGTTTGGAGGCTACACCTTC. Its translation is CASSATGFGGYTF.

In nucleotides, the CDR3 is TGCGCCAGCAGCCAAGACCCCCTCGGGGGTCGGTCACCCCTCCACTTT. Protein product: CASSQDPLGGRSPLHF. The chain combines TRBV4-1 with TRBJ1-6, with TRBD1 as a possible D gene (5 bases). This CDR3 has 16 residues. Germline V gene sequence: CDR1 MGHRA, CDR2 YSYEKL. Trimming stripped 0 bases from V and 10 bases from J, with 16 bases between.

The chain combines TRBV27 with TRBJ2-7; TRBD1 matches 9 bases. There are 14 residues in the CDR3. In germline, CDR1 is MNHEY, CDR2 SMNVEV (reference sequence). Trimming took 6 bases from V and 2 from J; bases not matched to a gene: 5. CDR3 amino acids: CASRGTGSPYEQYF. The CDR3 DNA reads as TGTGCCAGCAGGGGGACAGGGAGTCCCTACGAGCAGTACTTC.

The V call is TRBV6-5, the J call TRBJ1-5, with D perhaps matching TRBD1 (6 bases). CDR3 length: 13 residues. The V end was cut by 5 bases, the J end by 7 bases, with 12 bases between. Germline loops: CDR1 MNHEY, CDR2 SVGAGI. For the CDR3, the DNA is TGTGCCAGCAGTGTGACAGGCTTCCAGCCCCAGCATTTT. Translated: CASSVTGFQPQHF.

As to this clone: Germline is not matched at one junction end, which may reflect a read error. This CDR3 reads CAISTARGWNGYTF. In DNA, the CDR3 is TGTGCCATCAGCACAGCCAGGGGGTGGAATGGCTACACCTTC. The rearrangement links TRBV7-2 to TRBJ1-2; 7 bases are a match to TRBD1. In germline, CDR1 is SGHTA, CDR2 FQGNSA. The CDR3 extends over 14 amino acids.

V and J are TRBV29-1 and TRBJ2-1; TRBD1 is a possible D gene (6 bases). Germline V gene data show CDR1 as SQVTM and CDR2 as ANQGSEA. The CDR3 runs to 14 residues. V dropped 8 bases and J dropped 0 bases, with 14 bases sitting between them. This CDR3 is CSFRDTSSYNEQFF. For the CDR3, the DNA is TGCAGCTTCCGGGACACTTCCTCCTACAATGAGCAGTTCTTC.

V gene TRBV5-1 combines with J gene TRBJ2-1; 9 positions match TRBD1. The V and J ends lost 7 bases and 2 bases, in that order; junction bases with no gene match: 7. The CDR3 is made up of 15 amino acids. CDR1 is SGHRS, CDR2 YFSETQ, per germline. DNA of the CDR3: TGCGCCAGCGGAGTCGGGACAGGGCCCTACAATGAGCAGTTCTTC. Translated, it gives CASGVGTGPYNEQFF.

The chain links TRBV27 to TRBJ1-4; 9 bases fit TRBD1. The V segment lost 10 bases and the J segment 0 bases; nucleotides outside the gene matches: 6. CDR1 and CDR2 from the germline V gene are MNHEY and SMNVEV (reference sequence). This CDR3 is built from 15 residues. Written as DNA, the CDR3 is TGTGCCACCGCGACAGGGGGTTCAACTAATGAAAAACTGTTTTTT. Its protein product is CATATGGSTNEKLFF.

The J gene is TRBJ2-1, the V gene TRBV27; 10 bases are shared with TRBD2. The length of the CDR3 is 15 residues. V lost 5 bases, J lost 9 bases, and 10 bases stayed unmatched. Germline-derived CDR1 and CDR2 are MNHEY and SMNVEV (reference sequence). The DNA of the CDR3 is TGTGCCAGCAGTCGAGCCAGGGGACTAGCGCTTGAGCAGTTCTTC. As protein: CASSRARGLALEQFF.

The chain combines TRBV4-2 with TRBJ2-2, with TRBD2 as a possible D gene (6 bases). V was cut by 2 bases and J by 6 bases, with 22 bases left in between. The CDR3 spans 18 residues. Germline V gene sequence: CDR1 LGHNA, CDR2 YNFKEQ. The chain's CDR3 is CASSQNAEGTPRSGELFF. Written as DNA, the CDR3 is TGTGCCAGCAGCCAAAACGCCGAGGGGACTCCCAGGTCCGGGGAGCTGTTTTTT.

CDR3 coding DNA: TGTGCCAGTAGGCCGGGACAGTATGGACCGGGGGCTTTCTTT. Translating it yields CASRPGQYGPGAFF. The genes are TRBV19 and TRBJ1-1; 7 positions agree with TRBD1. Germline assignment: CDR1 LNHDA and CDR2 SQIVND (reference sequence). V trimming: 6 bases; J trimming: 11 bases; junction bases outside the gene matches: 15. CDR3 length: 14 amino acids.

The chain recombines TRBV7-9 with TRBJ2-3; D is undetermined. V dropped 5 bases and J dropped 6 bases, with 12 bases sitting between them. This CDR3 has 13 amino acids. Germline loops: CDR1 SEHNR, CDR2 FQNEAQ (reference sequence). The CDR3 bases are TGTGCCAGCAGCCGAACGTACGGGGATACGCAGTATTTT. Encoded protein: CASSRTYGDTQYF.

The chain recombines TRBV5-4 with TRBJ2-7, with TRBD2 identical over 11 bases. There are 14 residues in the CDR3. The germline CDR1 and CDR2 sequences are SGHNT and YYREEE (reference sequence). The J segment lost 6 bases and the V segment lost 4 bases, leaving 6 bases of the junction unmatched. CDR3 sequence: CASSLSGRVTEQYF. Written as DNA, the CDR3 is TGTGCCAGCAGCCTTAGCGGGAGGGTAACCGAGCAGTACTTC. The full variable domain, with the rest looked up from reference TRBV5-4 and TRBJ2-7, is ETGVTQSPTHLIKTRGQQVTLRCSSQSGHNTVSWYQQALGQGPQFIFQYYREEENGRGNFPPRFSGLQFPNYSSELNVNALELDDSALYLCASSLSGRVTEQYFGPGTRLTVT.

The chain has TRBV12-5 and TRBJ1-1; possibly TRBD1 for D (5 bases). Trimming pared 0 bases from V and 1 base from J, leaving 15 bases between. Germline-derived CDR1 and CDR2 are LGHNT and FRNRAP. This CDR3 contains 17 residues. The CDR3 sequence: CASGLVLTRQTNTEAFF. The CDR3, as DNA: TGTGCTAGTGGTTTGGTCCTTACCCGACAGACGAACACTGAAGCTTTCTTT.

The V gene is TRBV2, the J gene TRBJ2-2, with D perhaps TRBD2 (5 bases). The V end was cut by 5 bases, the J end by 4 bases, with 8 bases between. The CDR3 runs 13 residues. Germline V gives CDR1 SNHLY, CDR2 FYNNEI. In DNA form, the CDR3 reads TGTGCCAGCAGTCGGGGAGTCACCGGGGAGCTGTTTTTT. Its protein product is CASSRGVTGELFF.

The V gene is TRBV12-5, the J gene TRBJ2-3, with TRBD2 matching over 7 bases. CDR3 length: 16 residues. Germline V gene data show CDR1 as LGHNT and CDR2 as FRNRAP. V was clipped by 0 bases and J by 4 bases; unmatched bases: 7. The CDR3 sequence: CASGLVLQREADTQYF. The DNA of the CDR3 is TGTGCTAGTGGTTTGGTATTACAGCGGGAAGCAGATACGCAGTATTTT.

The V call is TRBV11-3, the J call TRBJ1-1; D is possibly TRBD1 (5 bases). The V gene's germline CDR1 is SGHNT and CDR2 YENEEA. CDR3 length equals 14 residues. The V end was cut by 4 bases, the J end by 1 base, with 10 bases between. For the CDR3, the DNA is TGTGCCAGCAGCTCCAGGGTGGGGAACACTGAAGCTTTCTTT. Protein product: CASSSRVGNTEAFF.